Below are 10 T cell receptor beta chains sequenced from a single sample in a study of shared clonotypes between healthy human individuals. CD45RO-negative, CCR7-selected cells formed the naive CD8 fraction, which excluded terminally differentiated effector memory CD45RA+ cells. Assay used: immunoSEQ multiplex PCR; TCRdb lists only in-frame clones, some missing. The repertoire holds around 2,000,000 clones, with just over 90% as singletons. Sample: naive CD8+ T cells from PBMCs. The receptors originated from a man aged 18 to 30 in good health. Some clones in this sample may be carry-over from other donors' samples.

In its sample, this clone was seen once. The V and J genes are TRBV7-2 and TRBJ2-5, with 7 bases identical to TRBD1. Germline CDR1 is SGHTA and CDR2 is FQGNSA. V gave up 5 bases and J gave up 1 base; unmatched junction bases: 10. CDR3 length: 16 residues. Written as DNA, the CDR3 is TGTGCCAGCAGCGAAGCACCCAGGGGGACCCAAGAGACCCAGTACTTC. As protein: CASSEAPRGTQETQYF.

The gene calls are TRBV2 and TRBJ1-1; TRBD1 is a possible D gene (6 bases). Deletions cut 1 base from V and 1 base from J, with 16 bases between. The germline V gene encodes CDR1 SNHLY and CDR2 FYNNEI. This CDR3 region has 17 residues. The CDR3 reads CASSEEKGDRRNTEAFF. CDR3 nucleotides: TGTGCCAGCAGTGAAGAAAAGGGGGACCGTCGGAACACTGAAGCTTTCTTT.

The chain carries TRBV15 and TRBJ2-7; unclear D gene. The CDR3 spans 14 residues. Germline V CDR1 and CDR2: LNHNV, YYDKDF (reference sequence). With 1 base removed from V and 3 bases from J, the gap between germline ends came to 10 bases. The CDR3 nucleotides read TGTGCCACCAGCAGAGTGACGGGTCTCTACGAGCAGTACTTC. It specifies CATSRVTGLYEQYF. Full variable domain (outside the CDR3, taken from reference TRBV15 and TRBJ2-7): DAMVIQNPRYQVTQFGKPVTLSCSQTLNHNVMYWYQQKSSQAPKLLFHYYDKDFNNEADTPDNFQSRRPNTSFCFLDIRSPGLGDTAMYLCATSRVTGLYEQYFGPGTRLTVT.

The chain links TRBV7-9 to TRBJ1-2, with no clear D. CDR1 SEHNR and CDR2 FQNEAQ come from the germline V gene (reference sequence). The CDR3 has 15 residues. V was clipped by 1 base and J by 4 bases, with 13 bases between them. CDR3 sequence reads: CASSLDDPWSYGYTF. Written as DNA, the CDR3 is TGTGCCAGCAGCTTAGATGACCCCTGGAGCTATGGCTACACCTTC.

This sequence joins TRBV29-1 and TRBJ1-5; no reliable D call. Trimming cost V 3 bases and J 2 bases, with 8 bases left between them. Germline values: CDR1 SQVTM, CDR2 ANQGSEA. This CDR3 is built from 13 residues. CDR3: CSVEGFRNQPQHF. DNA for the CDR3: TGCAGCGTTGAGGGGTTCCGCAATCAGCCCCAGCATTTT.

CDR3 sequence: CASSEWQGRQPQHF. The CDR3, as DNA: TGTGCCAGCAGTGAATGGCAGGGGCGTCAGCCCCAGCATTTT. This chain uses TRBV6-1 with TRBJ1-5, with D perhaps matching TRBD1 (6 bases). CDR1 MNHNS and CDR2 SASEGT come from the germline V gene. Trimming stripped 2 bases from V and 6 bases from J, with 11 bases between. The CDR3 covers 14 residues.

The chain's CDR3 is CASSHPTAYSGNTIYF. In DNA form, the CDR3 reads TGTGCCAGCTCACACCCGACAGCCTACTCTGGAAACACCATATATTTT. V and J are TRBV18 and TRBJ1-3; a possible D gene is TRBD1 (5 bases). This CDR3 contains 16 residues. CDR1 is KGHSH and CDR2 is LQKENI in the germline V gene. Trimming stripped 4 bases from V and 0 bases from J, with 13 bases between.

This clone showed up just once. The genes are TRBV18 and TRBJ2-3; weak D call: TRBD2 (5 bases). The V gene lost 3 bases and the J gene lost 0 bases, with 13 bases spanning the gap. CDR1 KGHSH and CDR2 LQKENI come from the germline V gene. The CDR3 loop spans 16 amino acids. CDR3: CASSPLLVFSTDTQYF. DNA of the CDR3: TGTGCCAGCTCACCCTTACTAGTCTTCAGCACAGATACGCAGTATTTT.

The genes are TRBV25-1 and TRBJ2-3; no reliable D call. The CDR3 length is 11 residues. Deletions cut 4 bases from V and 4 bases from J, with 3 bases between. Germline CDR1 MGHDK, CDR2 SYGVNS. The CDR3 spells CASSVSDTQYF. For the CDR3, the DNA is TGTGCCAGCAGTGTTTCAGATACGCAGTATTTT.

Note on this clone: At the DNA level, this CDR3 is encoded by other sequences in the same sample as well. The gene calls are TRBV28 and TRBJ1-5; TRBD1 is a possible D gene (5 bases). The V gene's germline CDR1 is MDHEN and CDR2 SYDVKM. This CDR3 region has 12 residues. V lost 5 bases, J lost 4 bases, and 6 bases lay in between. The CDR3 loop is CASSAGNQPQHF. The CDR3 DNA reads TGTGCCAGCAGTGCAGGGAATCAGCCCCAGCATTTT.